This T cell receptor beta chain was retrieved from a study of cytomegalovirus exposure and HLA in healthy donors listed by TCRdb under 2017. About the study as a whole: According to an earlier analysis of 450 to 650 of the donors, about 190 million T cells yielded 117 million unique TCR beta sequences and 276 Gb of sequence data. In the later analysis, no new phenotypic data were used to find candidate immune exposures; instead, reliance was placed on TCR beta sequences and their occurrence across donors. In an earlier analysis of a few hundred of the donors, high-throughput TCR beta sequencing was used to judge whether each TCR beta V gene segment behaved as functional or pseudogenic. An early release that covered some 640 HLA-typed donors contained approximately 300 gigabases of sequencing data and 65 million to 100 million unique TCR sequences. A later analysis re-examined previously published TCR beta repertoires from roughly 650 donors and added high-resolution HLA genotyping to investigate patterns of TCR occurrence. Besides the first cohort of around 670 subjects, a separate validation cohort made up of over 100 different subjects was used. Every discovery cohort repertoire had been produced on one sequencing platform. Class I and class II HLA loci were covered by the typing at four-digit resolution. The study was designed to test whether signatures of past pathogen exposure could be identified by cataloging public T cell receptors. Because of strong linkage in the cohort, roughly five DR-DQ haplotypes were treated as single units for association and clustering. The study profiled the T cell repertoires of under 850 subjects by immunosequencing and related them to cytomegalovirus serostatus. To predict cytomegalovirus infection status, the study combined high-throughput TCR immunosequencing, statistical association of individual TCRs with disease status, and machine learning. The genetic ancestry cluster associated with self-reported Caucasian donors included about four fifths of the 398 genotyped donors. Genome-wide SNP genotypes for about 65% of the 666 donors were used in a later genetic analysis, which treated that subset as a discovery cohort. Among roughly 400 genotyped donors of the cohort, an average of about 240,000 unique TCR beta nucleotide sequences were sequenced per donor, about a sixth of them non-productive. Donor age, sex, ethnicity and CMV serostatus were compiled together with the repertoire data. Typing coverage differed by locus: A, B, C, DRB1 and DQB1 were typed in about 629-630 donors, DQA1 in 522, DPA1 in some 610, and DPB1 in 472.

As for this clone: The antigen it recognizes is unknown. No much larger clonotype is one base removed from it; base qualities were not supplied.

Overall study outcomes, separate from this receptor: In this cohort, only TCR beta chains were sequenced, and detectable features were limited by the absence of alpha or paired-chain data. Strong co-occurrence of HLA alleles, especially DR and DQ, made assigning TCR associations to individual alleles difficult. Correlated functional status among segregating V segments might reflect linkage disequilibrium, but an unknown experimental factor could not be ruled out. Because HLA typing was unavailable for some donors at each locus, only the typed subset was used in association tests. The 87-base-pair reads could not distinguish some IMGT-functional V segments, including TRBV6-2 and TRBV6-3, so those segments were excluded. A further reported finding was that TCR beta sequences accurately predicted the HLA-A and HLA-B alleles for most subjects in the first cohort. Cytomegalovirus status was reported to be diagnosed by the classifier with high specificity and sensitivity in both the original and validation cohorts. Three of the identified cytomegalovirus-associated TCR beta chains were confirmed in vitro to be specific for cytomegalovirus antigens. For the cohort, immune exposure information was limited to CMV serostatus. A later analysis found that HLA-associated TCR beta chains were more clonally expanded and had lower generation probabilities than equally common non-associated chains. In a later analysis, several top co-occurrence clusters were reported to appear linked to parvovirus B19, influenza, CMV and Epstein-Barr virus. The sequencing pipeline was judged likely to have produced a cluster of highly shared sequence variants as a technical artifact. According to a later genetic analysis, donors in an Asian-associated ancestry cluster had fewer N-insertions in productive TCRs than the roughly 700-donor mean. Presence/absence analyses assumed roughly uniform sequencing depth across donors, an assumption that may not hold. The authors suggested that the approach could potentially be extended to other disease states and immunological phenotypes. In an earlier analysis of approximately 590 of the donors, most TCR beta V segments appeared in productive rearrangements about 87% or about 30% of the time, broadly matching IMGT annotations. In a later analysis, the rate of TCR association differed among HLA loci, with DRB1 alleles having the most associated TCRs and HLA-C alleles having the fewest. A later analysis associated 16,951 TCR beta sequences with specific HLA alleles at a false discovery rate of 0.05. Because counts were too low, about 15 rarely observed V segments, including chromosome 9 orphons, were left out of the earlier analysis of 500 to 650 of the donors. In a later analysis, most CMV-associated TCR beta chains were found to appear HLA-restricted, with HLA associations seemingly driven largely by CMV exposure. While some public TCRs were present in many individuals, most TCR sequences turned up only very rarely across donors. The study gave a list of around 170 TCR beta chains associated with cytomegalovirus. In a later genetic analysis, a missense DCLRE1C variant was associated with V-gene and J-gene trimming of TCR beta chains, and the association was replicated in an independent cohort.

The method was the immunoSEQ multiplex PCR assay. A mixture of 60 forward primers for TCR Vbeta segments and 13 reverse primers for TCR Jbeta segments was used in the multiplex PCR. A multiplex PCR assay on genomic DNA amplified the CDR3 region of rearranged TCR beta genes. The amplified TCR beta libraries were sequenced on the Illumina HiSeq System as 87-base-pair reads. The study's processing was this. A later analysis counted around 72 million unique TCR beta chains across the 670 or so repertoires, and 9 million to 14 million of these chains were shared by at least two donors. A nearest-neighbor algorithm error-corrected the raw reads and collapsed the reads into unique sequences, merging closely related sequences to remove PCR and sequencing errors. CDR3 sequences were aligned to IMGT reference sequences to assign V, D and J gene segments. For a sequence to be retained, at least a six-nucleotide match to both a V gene segment and a J gene segment was required. A rearrangement counted as productive if the CDR3 had no stop codons and remained in frame with V and J, and every other rearrangement counted as non-productive. Following IMGT convention, CDR3 was defined as the stretch from the second conserved V-encoded cysteine up to the conserved J-encoded phenylalanine. The earlier analysis of some 540 of the donors excluded any sequence lacking an unambiguous match to a single V gene segment. An earlier analysis of approximately 590 of the donors called V segments functional above 56.7% productive rearrangements and segregating when the between-donor standard deviation exceeded 5%. A statistical classification framework was built to diagnose cytomegalovirus status from the catalog of TCR beta chain sequences. In a later analysis, TCR nucleotide sequences were compared against IMGT/GENE-DB human TR gene sequences so that V and J genes could be assigned. In a later analysis, CDR3 sequences and most-parsimonious VDJ recombination scenarios were assigned using the TCRdist pipeline. In a later analysis, each TCR beta chain was defined by its CDR3 amino acid sequence together with its V-gene family, and reads without a unique V-gene family were excluded. As a way to deal with suspected cross-contamination and a sequencing artifact, a later analysis dropped hundreds of nucleotide sequences that were highly shared and had low generation probability. In a later analysis, a clonal expansion index was calculated for each public chain from normalized within-repertoire ranks of inferred template counts. A later analysis computed generation probabilities with a VDJ recombination model fitted to out-of-frame rearrangements, and checked the results against IGoR. In a later analysis, TCR-TCR, TCR-HLA and TCR-CMV co-occurrence was scored with hypergeometric tests, and a repertoire-size bias correction was applied to TCR pairs. False discovery rates were estimated in a later analysis by permuting HLA or CMV assignments 20 times. In a later analysis, co-occurring TCRs were grouped using DBSCAN, and TCRdist sequence similarity was added for clustering within HLA-allele-positive subsets. For co-occurrence clustering, repertoires with fewer than 30,000 or more than 120,000 public chains were excluded, along with five repertoires with anomalous nucleotide sharing. What TCRdb holds here is the immuneACCESS table cut down to in-frame rearrangements. Part of the clones is not present; checked against another copy, under half of the missing clones reflect an unresolved V gene, and the others are unexplained. The V and J calls and clone size are taken from that table; D and trimming were inferred from the DNA. In all, the sample holds some 190,000 clones, and over 65% of those were seen once. Around 1.5% of the sample is taken by the ten largest.

In total, just over 650 healthy bone marrow donors made up the cohort. All cohort members were sampled while nominally healthy, although unrecorded immune exposures were likely present. The donor tested CMV seronegative, placing the donor among the 300 to 450 seronegative members of the cohort. Each donor provided a peripheral blood sample, and peripheral blood mononuclear cells were used for TCR beta sequencing. The Qiagen DNeasy Blood Extraction Kit was used to extract genomic DNA from the blood cell samples. Trimming removed 4 bases from V and 10 bases from J, leaving 17 bases between the germline ends. Reading from cysteine to phenylalanine, the CDR3 counts 15 amino acids. Just CDR3 DNA is preserved here, 45 bases in frame from base 1. Based on the germline V gene, the CDR1 and CDR2 sequences are SGHTA and FQGNSA.

Recombination joined TRBV7-2 with TRBJ1-6; tentative D gene TRBD1, with 6 bases matching. Sequenced material: PBMCs. The clonotype was recovered from a young man in good health and CMV-seronegative. The CDR3 protein: CASSSAGTFGSPLHF. The DNA is as follows: TGTGCCAGCAGCTCCGCCGGGACATTCGGGTCACCCCTCCACTTT.